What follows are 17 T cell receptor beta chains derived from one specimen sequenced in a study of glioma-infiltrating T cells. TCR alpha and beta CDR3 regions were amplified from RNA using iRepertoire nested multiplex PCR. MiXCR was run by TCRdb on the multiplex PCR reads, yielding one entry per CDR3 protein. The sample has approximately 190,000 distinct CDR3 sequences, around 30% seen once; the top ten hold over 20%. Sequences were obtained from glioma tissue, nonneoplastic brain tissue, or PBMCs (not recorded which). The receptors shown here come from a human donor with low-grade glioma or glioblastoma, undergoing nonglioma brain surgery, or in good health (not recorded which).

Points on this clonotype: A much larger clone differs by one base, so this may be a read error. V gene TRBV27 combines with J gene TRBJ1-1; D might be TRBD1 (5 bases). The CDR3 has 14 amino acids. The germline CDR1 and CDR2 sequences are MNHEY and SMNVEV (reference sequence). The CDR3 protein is CASGVAGSVTEALF. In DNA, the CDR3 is TGTGCCAGCGGTGTAGCAGGGAGCGTCACTGAAGCTCTCTTT.

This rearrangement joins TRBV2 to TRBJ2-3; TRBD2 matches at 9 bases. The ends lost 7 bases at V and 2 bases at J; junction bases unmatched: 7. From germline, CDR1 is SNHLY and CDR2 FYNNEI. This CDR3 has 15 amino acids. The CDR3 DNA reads TGTGCCAGCACCAGGGCTAGCGGGAACACAGATACGCAGTATTTT. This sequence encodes CASTRASGNTDTQYF.

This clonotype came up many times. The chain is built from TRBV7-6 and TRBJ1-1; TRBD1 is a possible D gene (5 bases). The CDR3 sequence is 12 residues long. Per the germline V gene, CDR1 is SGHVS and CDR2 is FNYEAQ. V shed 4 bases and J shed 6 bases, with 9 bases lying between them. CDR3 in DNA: TGTGCCAGCAGCTCCTACAGGTCTGAAGCTTTCTTT. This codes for CASSSYRSEAFF. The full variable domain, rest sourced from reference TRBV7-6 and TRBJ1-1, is GAGVSQSPRYKVTKRGQDVALRCDPISGHVSLYWYRQALGQGPEFLTYFNYEAQQDKSGLPNDRFSAERPEGSISTLTIQRTEQRDSAMYRCASSSYRSEAFFGQGTRLTVV.

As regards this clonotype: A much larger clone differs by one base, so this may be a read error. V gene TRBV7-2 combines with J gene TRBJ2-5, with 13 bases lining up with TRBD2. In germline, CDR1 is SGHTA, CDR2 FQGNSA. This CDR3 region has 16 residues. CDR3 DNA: TGTGCCAGCAGCTTGGGACTAGCGGGAATCAAAGAGGCCCAGTACTTC. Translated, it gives CASSLGLAGIKEAQYF.

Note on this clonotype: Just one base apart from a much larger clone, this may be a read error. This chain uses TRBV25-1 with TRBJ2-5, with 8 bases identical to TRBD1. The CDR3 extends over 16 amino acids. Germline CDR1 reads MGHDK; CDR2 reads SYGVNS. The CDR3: CANSDGRGRRGENQYF. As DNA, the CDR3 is TGTGCCAACAGTGATGGCAGGGGGCGGCGGGGAGAGAACCAGTACTTC.

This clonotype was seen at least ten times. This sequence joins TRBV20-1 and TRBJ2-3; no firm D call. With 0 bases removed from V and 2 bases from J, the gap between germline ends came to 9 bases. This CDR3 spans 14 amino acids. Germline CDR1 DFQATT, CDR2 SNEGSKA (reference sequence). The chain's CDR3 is CSARDLWATDTQYF. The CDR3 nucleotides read TGCAGTGCTAGAGATTTATGGGCCACAGATACGCAGTATTTT.

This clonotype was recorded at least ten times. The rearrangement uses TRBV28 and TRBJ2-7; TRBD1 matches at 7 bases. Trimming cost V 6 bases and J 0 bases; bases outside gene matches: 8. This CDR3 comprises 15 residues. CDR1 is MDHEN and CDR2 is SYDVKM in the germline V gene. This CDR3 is CASSPGTASSYEQYF. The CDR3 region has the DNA TGTGCCAGCAGCCCTGGGACAGCTTCCTCCTACGAGCAGTACTTC. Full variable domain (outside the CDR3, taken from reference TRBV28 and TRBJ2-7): DVKVTQSSRYLVKRTGEKVFLECVQDMDHENMFWYRQDPGLGLRLIYFSYDVKMKEKGDIPEGYSVSREKKERFSLILESASTNQTSMYLCASSPGTASSYEQYFGPGTRLTVT.

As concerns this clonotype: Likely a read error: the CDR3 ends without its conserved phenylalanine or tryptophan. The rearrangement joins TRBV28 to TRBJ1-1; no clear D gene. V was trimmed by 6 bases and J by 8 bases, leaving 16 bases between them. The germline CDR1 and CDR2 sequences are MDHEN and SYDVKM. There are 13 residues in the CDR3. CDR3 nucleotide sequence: TGTGCCAGCAGCTATAGCAGTCTCTCCGAAGCTTTCCTT. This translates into CASSYSSLSEAFL.

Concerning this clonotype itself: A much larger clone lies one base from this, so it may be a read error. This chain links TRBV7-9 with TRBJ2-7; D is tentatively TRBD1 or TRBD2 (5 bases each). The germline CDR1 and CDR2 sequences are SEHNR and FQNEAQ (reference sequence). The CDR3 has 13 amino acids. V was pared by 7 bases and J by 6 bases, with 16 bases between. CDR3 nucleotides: TGTGCCAGCATCTTCAGGGAACGGGGCGAGCAGTACTTC. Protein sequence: CASIFRERGEQYF.

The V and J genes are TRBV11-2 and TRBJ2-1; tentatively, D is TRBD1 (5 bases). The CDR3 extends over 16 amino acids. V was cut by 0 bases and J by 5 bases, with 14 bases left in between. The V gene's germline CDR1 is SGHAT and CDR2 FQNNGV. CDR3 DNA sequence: TGTGCCAGCAGCTTAGATTTAACACAGGCGGACAATGAGCAGTTCTTC. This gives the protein CASSLDLTQADNEQFF.

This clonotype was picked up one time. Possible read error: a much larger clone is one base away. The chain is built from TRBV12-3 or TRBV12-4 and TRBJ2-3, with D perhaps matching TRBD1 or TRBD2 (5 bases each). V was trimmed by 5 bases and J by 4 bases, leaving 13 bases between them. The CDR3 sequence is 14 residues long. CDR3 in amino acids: CASSDPGSSDTQYF. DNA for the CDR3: TGTGCCAGCAGTGACCCAGGGAGTTCAGATACGCAGTATTTT.

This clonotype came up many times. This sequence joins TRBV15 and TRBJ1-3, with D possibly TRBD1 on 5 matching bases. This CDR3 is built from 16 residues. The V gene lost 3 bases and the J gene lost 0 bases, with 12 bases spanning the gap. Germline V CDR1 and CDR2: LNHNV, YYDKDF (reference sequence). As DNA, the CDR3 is TGTGCCACCAGCAGCTTTACCCAGGGCTCTGGAAACACCATATATTTT. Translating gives CATSSFTQGSGNTIYF.

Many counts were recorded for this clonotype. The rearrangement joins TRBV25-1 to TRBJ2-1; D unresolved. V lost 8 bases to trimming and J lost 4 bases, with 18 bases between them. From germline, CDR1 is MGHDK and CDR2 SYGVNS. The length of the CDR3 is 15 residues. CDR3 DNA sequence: TGTGCCAGCGGTTCCTTTTCCCTGAATTACAATGAGCAGTTCTTC. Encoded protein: CASGSFSLNYNEQFF. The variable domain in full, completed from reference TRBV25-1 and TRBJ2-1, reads EADIYQTPRYLVIGTGKKITLECSQTMGHDKMYWYQQDPGMELHLIHYSYGVNSTEKGDLSSESTVSRIRTEHFPLTLESARPSHTSQYLCASGSFSLNYNEQFFGPGTRLTVL.

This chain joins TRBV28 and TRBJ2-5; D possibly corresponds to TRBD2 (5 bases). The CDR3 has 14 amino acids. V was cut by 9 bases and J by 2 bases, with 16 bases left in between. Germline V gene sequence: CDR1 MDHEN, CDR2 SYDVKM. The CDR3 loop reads CARRNGLRQETQYF. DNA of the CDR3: TGTGCCAGAAGGAACGGACTGCGTCAAGAGACCCAGTACTTC.

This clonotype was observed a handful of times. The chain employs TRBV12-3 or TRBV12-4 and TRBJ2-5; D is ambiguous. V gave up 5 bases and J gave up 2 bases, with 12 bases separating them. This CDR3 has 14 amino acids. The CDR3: CASSTGAVQETQYF. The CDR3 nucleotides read TGTGCCAGCAGTACTGGAGCAGTTCAAGAGACCCAGTACTTC.

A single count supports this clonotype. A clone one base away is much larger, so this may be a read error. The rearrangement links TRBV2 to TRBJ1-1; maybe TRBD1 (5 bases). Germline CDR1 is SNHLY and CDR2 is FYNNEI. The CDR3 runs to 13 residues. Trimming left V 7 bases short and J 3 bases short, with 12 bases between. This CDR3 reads CASKTVADTEAFF. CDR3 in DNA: TGTGCCAGCAAGACAGTGGCGGACACTGAAGCTTTCTTT.

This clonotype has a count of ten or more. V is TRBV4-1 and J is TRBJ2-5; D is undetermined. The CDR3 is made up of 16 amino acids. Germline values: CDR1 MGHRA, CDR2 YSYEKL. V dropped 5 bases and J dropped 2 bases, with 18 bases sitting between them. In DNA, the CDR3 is TGCGCCAGCAGCAAAGGTGAAGGGAACCGTCAAGAGACCCAGTACTTC. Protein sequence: CASSKGEGNRQETQYF.